The rows below give T cell receptor beta chains drawn from one sample of a study of persistence of HIV-infected CD4 T cells. The data were produced by immunoSEQ multiplex PCR, yet TCRdb's version contains in-frame clones alone and is incomplete. The data contain about 36,000 clones, approximately 87% of them seen just once; the ten biggest clones take up 5% to 7%. Antigens for these TCRs are unknown. This specimen was cultured CD4+ T cells from PBMCs, taken from a patient who received antiretroviral therapy. The origin of the receptors is an adult with HIV. The donor label of this sample is uncertain. The CDR3 runs from the conserved cysteine through the conserved F or W.

>TRBV28|14|TRBJ1-5
CASSRNRGRQPQHF
>TRBV15|17|TRBJ2-7
CATSRVGAGRDSYEQYF
>TRBV28|17|TRBJ2-2
CASSTPGGPSSTGELFF
>TRBV5-4|12|TRBJ2-7
CASSLVGHEQYF
>TRBV7-9|15|TRBJ1-4
CASSFTGGVNEKLFF
>TRBV18|17|TRBJ1-5
CASSPGQLTYSNQPQHF
>TRBV19|15|TRBJ2-1
CASSRGQGAQNEQFF
>TRBV7-2|14|TRBJ2-5
CASSRGLAVETQYF
>TRBV9|13|TRBJ1-2
CASRPSTNYGYTF
>TRBV14|19|TRBJ1-1
CASSQVGAGASNLDTEAFF
>TRBV9|17|TRBJ1-4
CASSVAGGGSTNEKLFF
>TRBV3-1/TRBV3-2|16|TRBJ2-1
CASSQVTRGSYNEQFF
>TRBV28|17|TRBJ2-2
CASSSPGAGGPSGELFF
>TRBV10-3|13|TRBJ1-1
CAIRSGTGEVAFF
>TRBV28|12|TRBJ2-7
CASSLVRHEQYF
>TRBV4-2|15|TRBJ2-7
CASSQAPQGAHEQYF
>TRBV18|16|TRBJ1-6
CASSPDQGARGSPLHF
>TRBV27|14|TRBJ1-1
CASSTNRGATEAFF
>TRBV6-5|12|TRBJ2-7
CASSKLGGRQYF
>TRBV9|15|TRBJ2-3
CASSAPSTRTDTQYF
>TRBV4-2|15|TRBJ2-7
CASSPSGGTFYEQYF
>TRBV28|11|TRBJ1-4
CASSPHKVLFF
>TRBV2|14|TRBJ1-5
CASTQGNSNQPQHF
>TRBV9|23|TRBJ1-2
CASSVWAQTVGPDSTSHRYGYTF